These T cell receptor beta chains were read from a single sample in a study of T cell responses to AZD1222 COVID-19 vaccine. The method was immunoSEQ multiplex PCR; TCRdb's version includes in-frame clones alone and lacks a portion of them. The sample includes about 160,000 clones, about 95% of them seen just once. Sequencing used peripheral blood, obtained on day 0 of AZD1222 vaccination. The origin of the receptors is an adult in good health. CDR3s leave out the opening cysteine and the closing phenylalanine or tryptophan. The order of the fields is V gene, CDR3 length, J gene, CDR3 protein.

v_gene: TRBV6-5
len: 13
j_gene: TRBJ2-2
CDR3aa: ASSTGTSGTGELF

v_gene: TRBV2
len: 11
j_gene: TRBJ2-1
CDR3aa: ASSGGSYNEQF

v_gene: TRBV11-1
len: 10
j_gene: TRBJ1-1
CDR3aa: ASSLVAGTAF

v_gene: TRBV27
len: 12
j_gene: TRBJ1-5
CDR3aa: ASSLSGGGQPQH

v_gene: TRBV4-2
len: 14
j_gene: TRBJ1-4
CDR3aa: ASSQGRRASNEKLF

v_gene: TRBV28
len: 16
j_gene: TRBJ1-5
CDR3aa: ASSWGWGWGNSNQPQH

v_gene: TRBV2
len: 10
j_gene: TRBJ2-4
CDR3aa: ASSAQGRVQY

v_gene: TRBV28
len: 12
j_gene: TRBJ1-6
CDR3aa: ASSPGQYNSPLH

v_gene: TRBV9
len: 15
j_gene: TRBJ2-3
CDR3aa: ASSVGLLAGVGDTQY

v_gene: TRBV18
len: 12
j_gene: TRBJ1-1
CDR3aa: ASSPRAAPAEAF

v_gene: TRBV10-1
len: 12
j_gene: TRBJ1-4
CDR3aa: ASSTGQINEKLF

v_gene: TRBV5-5
len: 15
j_gene: TRBJ1-5
CDR3aa: ASSKEVLTTGNQPQH

v_gene: TRBV5-1
len: 12
j_gene: TRBJ1-2
CDR3aa: ASSTGQGVSGYT

v_gene: TRBV12-3/TRBV12-4
len: 10
j_gene: TRBJ2-1
CDR3aa: ASSLGGNEQF

v_gene: TRBV7-9
len: 10
j_gene: TRBJ2-2
CDR3aa: ASSRSDGELF

v_gene: TRBV11-3
len: 12
j_gene: TRBJ2-3
CDR3aa: ASSWGSGTDTQY

v_gene: TRBV7-3
len: 14
j_gene: TRBJ2-1
CDR3aa: ASSSYGRVRYNEQF

v_gene: TRBV7-2
len: 12
j_gene: TRBJ2-3
CDR3aa: ASRYTSGRDTQY

v_gene: TRBV7-9
len: 12
j_gene: TRBJ2-5
CDR3aa: ASSDTGSQETQY

v_gene: TRBV7-2
len: 13
j_gene: TRBJ1-2
CDR3aa: ASSITTGINYGYT

v_gene: TRBV19
len: 11
j_gene: TRBJ2-2
CDR3aa: ASSPVNTGELF

v_gene: TRBV7-9
len: 12
j_gene: TRBJ2-5
CDR3aa: ASSFFQGQETQY

v_gene: TRBV5-4
len: 11
j_gene: TRBJ1-6
CDR3aa: ASGGVQREPLH

v_gene: TRBV28
len: 9
j_gene: TRBJ1-5
CDR3aa: ASGRDQPQH

v_gene: TRBV19
len: 14
j_gene: TRBJ1-1
CDR3aa: ASSPRRGPMNTEAF

v_gene: TRBV7-8
len: 14
j_gene: TRBJ1-4
CDR3aa: ASSLLPGGGNEKLF

v_gene: TRBV2
len: 11
j_gene: TRBJ1-4
CDR3aa: ASRSGMTEKLF

v_gene: TRBV29-1
len: 11
j_gene: TRBJ1-2
CDR3aa: SVGEQGNYGYT

v_gene: TRBV6-1
len: 15
j_gene: TRBJ1-1
CDR3aa: ASSEGGRVSLDTEAF

v_gene: TRBV29-1
len: 8
j_gene: TRBJ1-1
CDR3aa: SATGTEAF

v_gene: TRBV27
len: 12
j_gene: TRBJ1-6
CDR3aa: ASSLRTGSSPLH

v_gene: TRBV2
len: 11
j_gene: TRBJ1-3
CDR3aa: ASGTGGLNTIY

v_gene: TRBV7-2
len: 12
j_gene: TRBJ2-3
CDR3aa: ASSSAGLTDTQY

v_gene: TRBV14
len: 10
j_gene: TRBJ1-2
CDR3aa: ASSHRGFGYT

v_gene: TRBV9
len: 12
j_gene: TRBJ1-1
CDR3aa: ASSVGDWGTEAF

v_gene: TRBV5-1
len: 12
j_gene: TRBJ1-2
CDR3aa: ASSFGTGVFGYT

v_gene: TRBV10-2
len: 13
j_gene: TRBJ2-2
CDR3aa: ASRKGGSNTGELF

v_gene: TRBV6-1
len: 14
j_gene: TRBJ1-6
CDR3aa: ASSENAGPDFSPLH

v_gene: TRBV6-1
len: 11
j_gene: TRBJ1-1
CDR3aa: ASSPDRGTEAF

v_gene: TRBV14
len: 13
j_gene: TRBJ1-4
CDR3aa: ASSQVTGVTEKLF

v_gene: TRBV7-8
len: 14
j_gene: TRBJ2-3
CDR3aa: ASSFRDRSPADTQY

v_gene: TRBV7-2
len: 13
j_gene: TRBJ2-2
CDR3aa: ASSSRTTNTGELF

v_gene: TRBV2
len: 9
j_gene: TRBJ2-5
CDR3aa: ASSSQETQY

v_gene: TRBV6-5
len: 11
j_gene: TRBJ2-3
CDR3aa: ASTAGSTDTQY

v_gene: TRBV6-5
len: 12
j_gene: TRBJ1-1
CDR3aa: ASSPPTGNTEAF

v_gene: TRBV4-2
len: 17
j_gene: TRBJ1-2
CDR3aa: ASSQERREPNDGRYGYT

v_gene: TRBV6-2/TRBV6-3
len: 13
j_gene: TRBJ2-2
CDR3aa: ASSSQLGGAGELF

v_gene: TRBV6-4
len: 11
j_gene: TRBJ1-1
CDR3aa: ASSGGTGVGAF

v_gene: TRBV9
len: 14
j_gene: TRBJ2-1
CDR3aa: ASSLRGSSDNNEQF

v_gene: TRBV7-2
len: 14
j_gene: TRBJ1-2
CDR3aa: ASSPPPGQGYYGYT

v_gene: TRBV11-1
len: 12
j_gene: TRBJ1-6
CDR3aa: ASSFYGDNSPLH

v_gene: TRBV5-6
len: 12
j_gene: TRBJ1-6
CDR3aa: ASRFASYNSPLH

v_gene: TRBV18
len: 13
j_gene: TRBJ2-2
CDR3aa: ASSPGTSGAGELF

v_gene: TRBV5-4
len: 12
j_gene: TRBJ2-3
CDR3aa: ASSLQGATDTQY

v_gene: TRBV10-3
len: 14
j_gene: TRBJ2-3
CDR3aa: AISVSSREVTDTQY

v_gene: TRBV1
len: 15
j_gene: TRBJ1-4
CDR3aa: TSAPPCAVRVHEKLF